Listed below are T cell receptor beta chains from one sample, sequenced in a study of OX40 agonist ivuxolimab in advanced cancers. Here immunoSEQ multiplex PCR was the method, and the copy in TCRdb shows in-frame clones only, minus some. The sample includes roughly 48,000 clones, 70% to 85% of them seen just once. This material consisted of CD4+ or CD8+ T cells sorted from blood, taken in a trial of the OX40 agonist ivuxolimab. All receptors derive from an adult with an advanced solid tumor such as melanoma, head and neck, liver or kidney cancer. CDR3s include the opening cysteine and the closing phenylalanine or tryptophan. The D gene is left open where the match is weak. The listing skips clone size in some rows; elsewhere it reads once, few, many or a size class.

>TRBV27|TRBD1|TRBJ2-7|-
CASSLEGATLSYEQYF
TGTGCCAGCAGTCTCGAGGGGGCGACACTCTCCTACGAGCAGTACTTC
>TRBV7-8|-|TRBJ2-7|-
CASSLGQNEYF
TGTGCCAGCAGCTTAGGTCAGAACGAATACTTC
>TRBV10-2|-|TRBJ1-1|-
CASTFTVNTEAFF
TGCGCCAGCACTTTCACAGTGAACACTGAAGCTTTCTTT
>TRBV2|-|TRBJ2-7|-
CASSLGRGLTYEQYF
TGTGCCAGCAGTCTCGGGAGGGGGCTAACCTACGAGCAGTACTTC
>TRBV20-1|-|TRBJ1-2|-
CSASRDFPTF
TGCAGTGCCAGTAGGGATTTCCCCACCTTC
>TRBV5-6|-|TRBJ2-5|-
CASSYKETQYF
TGTGCCAGCAGCTACAAAGAGACCCAGTACTTC
>TRBV5-4|TRBD2|TRBJ2-1|once
CASSSWGGTGNEQFF
TGTGCCAGCAGCTCGTGGGGGGGGACGGGGAATGAGCAGTTCTTC
>TRBV4-1|-|TRBJ2-7|-
CASSQDSHEQYF
TGCGCCAGCAGCCAAGATTCCCACGAGCAGTACTTC
>TRBV6-4|-|TRBJ1-6|-
CASSELGSSNSPLHF
TGTGCCAGCAGTGAATTGGGATCTAGTAATTCACCCCTCCACTTT
>TRBV7-2|TRBD2|TRBJ2-1|-
CASSPTDGRLFYNEQFF
TGTGCCAGCAGCCCAACAGACGGGAGGCTTTTCTACAATGAGCAGTTCTTC
>TRBV7-9|TRBD2|TRBJ2-1|few
CASSLGTSGGLEQFF
TGTGCCAGCAGCTTAGGTACTAGCGGGGGGCTTGAGCAGTTCTTC
>TRBV7-8|TRBD2|TRBJ2-1|-
CASSPTSGGDNEQFF
TGTGCCAGCAGCCCAACTAGCGGGGGGGACAATGAGCAGTTCTTC
>TRBV29-1|-|TRBJ2-1|-
CSVPLGGARNNEQFF
TGCAGCGTCCCGTTAGGGGGAGCAAGAAACAATGAGCAGTTCTTC
>TRBV10-3|-|TRBJ1-2|few
CAISDSGSPIYGYTF
TGTGCCATCAGTGATAGTGGCTCCCCGATATATGGCTACACCTTC
>TRBV29-1|-|TRBJ2-7|-
CSVEGAGTKTYEQYF
TGCAGCGTTGAAGGGGCCGGGACAAAGACTTACGAGCAGTACTTC
>TRBV6-5|TRBD1|TRBJ2-7|-
CASSVRGQAYEQYF
TGTGCCAGCAGTGTGAGAGGACAGGCCTACGAGCAGTACTTC
>TRBV6-1|-|TRBJ2-3|-
CASSDRDTQYF
TGTGCCAGCAGTGACAGAGATACGCAGTATTTT
>TRBV2|TRBD1|TRBJ2-7|-
CASSGDSYEQYF
TGTGCCAGCAGTGGGGACAGCTACGAGCAGTACTTC
>TRBV15|TRBD1|TRBJ1-5|few
CATGTAYSNQPQHF
TGTGCCACCGGGACAGCTTATAGCAATCAGCCCCAGCATTTT
>TRBV29-1|-|TRBJ1-1|few
CSGFYKNTEAFF
TGCAGCGGGTTCTACAAGAACACTGAAGCTTTCTTT
>TRBV5-5|TRBD1|TRBJ2-2|-
CASSLAGTGGPNTGELFF
TGTGCCAGCAGCTTGGCCGGGACAGGGGGCCCGAACACCGGGGAGCTGTTTTTT
>TRBV11-2|-|TRBJ2-1|-
CASSLVWSSYNEQFF
TGTGCCAGCAGCTTAGTTTGGAGCTCCTACAATGAGCAGTTCTTC
>TRBV7-2|-|TRBJ2-7|-
CASSSFPGSSYEQYF
TGTGCCAGCAGCTCCTTCCCGGGGAGCTCCTACGAGCAGTACTTC
>TRBV2|-|TRBJ1-2|few
CASSVGYREGYTF
TGTGCCAGCAGTGTGGGATACAGGGAGGGCTACACCTTC
>TRBV12-5|-|TRBJ2-5|-
CASGPKGARGETQYF
TGTGCTAGTGGTCCCAAAGGGGCCCGCGGGGAGACCCAGTACTTC
>TRBV5-1|TRBD2|TRBJ2-5|-
CASSLGAVTGRETQYF
TGCGCCAGCAGCTTGGGGGCAGTTACCGGGAGGGAGACCCAGTACTTC
>TRBV19|-|TRBJ2-5|-
CASSISPGKETQYF
TGTGCCAGTAGTATAAGCCCGGGTAAAGAGACCCAGTACTTC
>TRBV6-5|-|TRBJ2-5|-
CASGRGETQYF
TGTGCCAGCGGGAGAGGCGAGACCCAGTACTTC